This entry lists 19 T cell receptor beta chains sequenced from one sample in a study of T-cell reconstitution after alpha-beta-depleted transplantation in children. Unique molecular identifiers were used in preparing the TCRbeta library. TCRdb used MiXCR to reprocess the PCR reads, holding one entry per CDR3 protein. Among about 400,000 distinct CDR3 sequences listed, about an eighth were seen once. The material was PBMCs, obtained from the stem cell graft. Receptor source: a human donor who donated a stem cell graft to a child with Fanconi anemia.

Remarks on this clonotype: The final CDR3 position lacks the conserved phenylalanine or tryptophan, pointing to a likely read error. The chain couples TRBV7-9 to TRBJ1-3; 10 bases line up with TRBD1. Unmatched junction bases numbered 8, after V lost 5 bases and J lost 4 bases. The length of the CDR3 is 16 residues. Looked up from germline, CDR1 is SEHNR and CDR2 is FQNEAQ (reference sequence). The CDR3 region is CASSPPSGQGGNTIYC. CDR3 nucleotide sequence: TGTGCCAGCAGCCCACCATCGGGACAGGGGGGAAACACCATATATTGT.

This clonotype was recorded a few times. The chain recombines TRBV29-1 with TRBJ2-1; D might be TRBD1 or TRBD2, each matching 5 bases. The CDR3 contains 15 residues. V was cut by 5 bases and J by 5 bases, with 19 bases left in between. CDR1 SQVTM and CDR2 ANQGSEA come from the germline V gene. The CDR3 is CSVLPAGTVNNEQFF. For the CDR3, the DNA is TGCAGCGTTCTACCCGCAGGGACCGTCAACAATGAGCAGTTCTTC.

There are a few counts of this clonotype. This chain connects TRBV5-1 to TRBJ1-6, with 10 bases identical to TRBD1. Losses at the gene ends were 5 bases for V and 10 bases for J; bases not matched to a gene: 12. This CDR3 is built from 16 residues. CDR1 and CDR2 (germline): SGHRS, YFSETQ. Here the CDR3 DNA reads TGCGCCAGCAGTTTGAGGACAGGGGGAAGGGGATCACCCCTCCACTTT. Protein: CASSLRTGGRGSPLHF.

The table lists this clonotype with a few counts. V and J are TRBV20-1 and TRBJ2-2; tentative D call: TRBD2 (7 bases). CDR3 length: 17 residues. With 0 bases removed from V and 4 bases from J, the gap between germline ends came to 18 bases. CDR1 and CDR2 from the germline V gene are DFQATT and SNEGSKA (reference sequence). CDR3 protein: CSARDLRGGGGTGELFF. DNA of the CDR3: TGCAGTGCTAGAGATCTGAGGGGGGGAGGTGGCACCGGGGAGCTGTTTTTT.

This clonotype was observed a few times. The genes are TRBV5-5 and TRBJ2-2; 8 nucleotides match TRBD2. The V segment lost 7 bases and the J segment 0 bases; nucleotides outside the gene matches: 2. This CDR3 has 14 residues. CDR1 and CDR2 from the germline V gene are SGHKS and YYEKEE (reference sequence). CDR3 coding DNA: TGTGCCAGCGGACTAGCTGCGAACACCGGGGAGCTGTTTTTT. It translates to CASGLAANTGELFF.

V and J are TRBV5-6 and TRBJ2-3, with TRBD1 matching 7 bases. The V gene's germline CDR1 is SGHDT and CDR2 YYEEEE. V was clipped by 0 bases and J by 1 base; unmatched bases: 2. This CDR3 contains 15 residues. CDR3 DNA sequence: TGTGCCAGCAGCTTGGAGGGGGCCCGCACAGATACGCAGTATTTT. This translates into CASSLEGARTDTQYF.

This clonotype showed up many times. CDR3 in amino acids: CASSPIHRIWYGYTF. CDR3 nucleotide sequence: TGTGCCAGCAGCCCCATACACAGGATATGGTATGGCTACACCTTC. The chain has TRBV5-6 and TRBJ1-2; D might be TRBD1 (5 bases). Trimming left V 4 bases short and J 5 bases short, with 18 bases between. The CDR3 has 15 residues. Germline V gene data show CDR1 as SGHDT and CDR2 as YYEEEE.

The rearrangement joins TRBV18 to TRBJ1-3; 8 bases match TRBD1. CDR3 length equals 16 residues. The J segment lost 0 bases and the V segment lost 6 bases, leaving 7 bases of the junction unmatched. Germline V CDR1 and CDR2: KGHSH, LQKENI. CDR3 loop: CASSQSGQGSGNTIYF. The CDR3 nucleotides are TGTGCCAGCTCCCAGTCTGGACAGGGCTCTGGAAACACCATATATTTT.

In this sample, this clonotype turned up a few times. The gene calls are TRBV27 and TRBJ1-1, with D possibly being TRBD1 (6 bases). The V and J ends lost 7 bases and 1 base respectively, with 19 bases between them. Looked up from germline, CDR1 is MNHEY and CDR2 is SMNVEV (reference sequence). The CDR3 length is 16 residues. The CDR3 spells CASMGGGREANTEAFF. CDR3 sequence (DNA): TGTGCCAGCATGGGGGGGGGCAGGGAAGCGAACACTGAAGCTTTCTTT.

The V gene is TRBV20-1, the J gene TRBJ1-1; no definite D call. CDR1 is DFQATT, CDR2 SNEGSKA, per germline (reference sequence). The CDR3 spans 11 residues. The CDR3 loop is CTLLKETEAFF. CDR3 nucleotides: TGCACCCTATTGAAGGAGACTGAAGCTTTCTTT.

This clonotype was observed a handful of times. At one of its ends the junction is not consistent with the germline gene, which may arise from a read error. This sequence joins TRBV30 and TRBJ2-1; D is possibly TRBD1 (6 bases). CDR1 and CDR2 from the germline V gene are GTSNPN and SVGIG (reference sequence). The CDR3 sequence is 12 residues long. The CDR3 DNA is TGTGCCTGGAGTGTACAGATGGGGGCAGAGGCCTTC. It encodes CAWSVQMGAEAF.

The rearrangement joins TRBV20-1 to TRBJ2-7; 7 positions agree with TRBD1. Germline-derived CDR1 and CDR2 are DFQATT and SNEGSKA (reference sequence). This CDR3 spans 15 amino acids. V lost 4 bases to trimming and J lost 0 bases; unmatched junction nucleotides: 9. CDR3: CSATPGQRNSYEQYV. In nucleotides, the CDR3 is TGCAGTGCTACTCCGGGACAGCGAAACTCCTACGAGCAGTACGTC.

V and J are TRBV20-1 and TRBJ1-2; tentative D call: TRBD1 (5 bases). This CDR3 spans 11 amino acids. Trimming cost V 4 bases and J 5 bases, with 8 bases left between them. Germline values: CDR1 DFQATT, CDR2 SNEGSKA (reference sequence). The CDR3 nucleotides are TGCAGTGCTAAAGAGGGGTATGGCTACACCTTC. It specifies CSAKEGYGYTF.

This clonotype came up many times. CDR3 sequence (DNA): TGCGCCAGCCAAACCGGGGGGAGCACAGATACGCAGTATTTT. The encoded protein is CASQTGGSTDTQYF. V gene TRBV5-1 combines with J gene TRBJ2-3; 7 bases fit TRBD2. The CDR3 runs to 14 residues. The V gene's germline CDR1 is SGHRS and CDR2 YFSETQ. Germline trimming cut 7 bases from V and 0 bases from J; bases unmatched to any gene: 5. The full variable domain, rest sourced from reference TRBV5-1 and TRBJ2-3, is KAGVTQTPRYLIKTRGQQVTLSCSPISGHRSVSWYQQTPGQGLQFLFEYFSETQRNKGNFPGRFSGRQFSNSRSEMNVSTLELGDSALYLCASQTGGSTDTQYFGPGTRLTVL.

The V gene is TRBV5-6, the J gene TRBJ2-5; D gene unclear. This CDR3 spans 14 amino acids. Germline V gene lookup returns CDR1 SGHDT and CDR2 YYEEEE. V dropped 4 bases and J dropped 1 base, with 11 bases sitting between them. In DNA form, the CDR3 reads TGTGCCAGCAGCCCACAATTAAGCCAAGAGACCCAGTACTTC. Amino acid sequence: CASSPQLSQETQYF.

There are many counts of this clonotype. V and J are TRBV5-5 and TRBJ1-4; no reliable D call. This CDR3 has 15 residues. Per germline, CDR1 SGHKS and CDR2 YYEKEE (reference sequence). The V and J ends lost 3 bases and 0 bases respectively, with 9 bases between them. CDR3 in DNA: TGTGCCAGCAGCTCCTACAGTTCAACTAATGAAAAACTGTTTTTT. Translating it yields CASSSYSSTNEKLFF.

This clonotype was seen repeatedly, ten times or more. In nucleotides, the CDR3 is TGTGCCAGCAGTATTACAGGGTACAATGAGCAGTTCTTC. Amino acid sequence: CASSITGYNEQFF. The V gene is TRBV12-3 or TRBV12-4, the J gene TRBJ2-1, with D perhaps TRBD1 (6 bases). Trimming took off 5 bases at V and 4 bases at J, with 9 bases between the two ends. The CDR3 runs to 13 residues.

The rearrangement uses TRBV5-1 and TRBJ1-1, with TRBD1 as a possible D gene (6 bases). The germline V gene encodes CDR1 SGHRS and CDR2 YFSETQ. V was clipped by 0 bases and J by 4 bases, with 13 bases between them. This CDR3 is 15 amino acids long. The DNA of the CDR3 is TGCGCCAGCAGCTTGGCGACAGGAGTTACCACTGAAGCTTTCTTT. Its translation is CASSLATGVTTEAFF.

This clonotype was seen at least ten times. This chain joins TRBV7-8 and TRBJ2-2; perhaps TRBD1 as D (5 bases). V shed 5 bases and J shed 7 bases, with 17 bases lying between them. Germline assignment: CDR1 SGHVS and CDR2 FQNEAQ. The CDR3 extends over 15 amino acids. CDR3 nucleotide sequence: TGTGCCAGCAGCCAACTCGCCAGGGTTGACGGGGAGCTGTTTTTT. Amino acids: CASSQLARVDGELFF. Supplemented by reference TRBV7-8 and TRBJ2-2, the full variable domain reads GAGVSQSPRYKVAKRGQDVALRCDPISGHVSLFWYQQALGQGPEFLTYFQNEAQLDKSGLPSDRFFAERPEGSVSTLKIQRTQQEDSAVYLCASSQLARVDGELFFGEGSRLTVL.